Below, one T cell receptor (beta chain) is given with its context. Antigen: not known. Collection occurred without any documented infections or immune events in donors. Trimming cost V 3 bases and J 3 bases, with 12 bases left between them. CDR3 length: 15 amino acids. Germline V lookup: CDR1 SGHTA, CDR2 FQGNSA. These data are taken from a study of identifying expanded T cells in peripheral blood. Study-level findings and limits: Variance in clone template counts between approximately two-week samples significantly increased with total template count across all healthy donors. Roughly 1.1 clones differed between technical replicates, versus approximately 17 and 20 over time.

Assay used: immunoSEQ multiplex PCR; TCRdb lists only in-frame clones, some missing. This sample carries 50,000 to 60,000 clones, around 82% of them seen once, and the ten largest clones take approximately 14%. The source is a person aged 18 to 69 in good health. V gene TRBV7-2 combines with J gene TRBJ1-5; D unclear. Sequencing used blood. The CDR3 DNA is TGTGCCAGCAGCTTGTTTACGGGGAACAATCAGCCCCAGCATTTT. This encodes CASSLFTGNNQPQHF. The full variable domain, in which reference TRBV7-2 and TRBJ1-5 provide the parts outside the CDR3, is GAGVSQSPSNKVTEKGKDVELRCDPISGHTALYWYRQSLGQGLEFLIYFQGNSAPDKSGLPSDRFSAERTGGSVSTLTIQRTQQEDSAVYLCASSLFTGNNQPQHFGDGTRLSIL.